These T cell receptor beta chains were read from a single sample in a study of control samples from healthy donors and cancer patients. The assay was immunoSEQ multiplex PCR, and TCRdb's table has in-frame clones only and misses some. The table lists 70,000 or so clones, about four fifths of them singletons. The sequenced sample consisted of blood. The receptors derive from a man aged 45-65 years in good health. CDR3s include the opening cysteine and the closing phenylalanine or tryptophan. Fields, in order: clone size, J gene, V gene, D gene, CDR3 DNA, CDR3 protein. The D gene is left open where the match is weak. Clone size is not always given. Where it is, it says once, few, many or a class for expanded clones.

>-|TRBJ2-4|TRBV19|TRBD1
TGTGCCAGTAGTATCAAGGGGGCGCGTCATGCTCAGTACTTC
CASSIKGARHAQYF
>-|TRBJ2-1|TRBV25-1|-
TGTGCCAGCAGTGGGATCGAGAGCTCCTACAATGAGCAGTTCTTC
CASSGIESSYNEQFF
>-|TRBJ1-5|TRBV28|-
TGTGCCAGCAGTTCCCTCGGAAGGGAGGGCAATCAGCCCCAGCATTTT
CASSSLGREGNQPQHF
>-|TRBJ1-1|TRBV10-2|-
TGCGCCAGCAGTGCGCAGGGGCGCGGCACTGAAGCTTTCTTT
CASSAQGRGTEAFF
>-|TRBJ2-1|TRBV2|-
TGTGCCAGCAGTCCCCTGACTACCAAATACTACAATGAGCAGTTCTTC
CASSPLTTKYYNEQFF
>-|TRBJ2-4|TRBV5-1|TRBD1
TGCGCCAGCAGCTTGGTTGGGTCAGGGGGAACCAAAAACATTCAGTACTTC
CASSLVGSGGTKNIQYF
>once|TRBJ1-1|TRBV20-1|-
TGCAGTGCTAATATGAACACTGAAGCTTTCTTT
CSANMNTEAFF
>-|TRBJ1-1|TRBV19|-
TGTGCCAGTAGTATGTTTGTTGTGGGTGGGGAAGCTTTCTTT
CASSMFVVGGEAFF
>-|TRBJ2-1|TRBV7-2|-
TGTGCCAGCAGCTTTGCAGGGCTCGGTGAGCAGTTCTTC
CASSFAGLGEQFF
>-|TRBJ2-7|TRBV7-2|TRBD1
TGTGCCAGCAGCTCGGGACAGCCCTTGGGGGAGCAGTACTTC
CASSSGQPLGEQYF
>-|TRBJ2-3|TRBV5-1|TRBD2
TGCGCCAGCAGCTCGAGACTAGCGGGAGCGTCAGATACGCAGTATTTT
CASSSRLAGASDTQYF
>once|TRBJ1-1|TRBV13|TRBD1
TGTGCCAGCAGCCTAAACAGGGGGAAAAACACTGAAGCTTTCTTT
CASSLNRGKNTEAFF
>-|TRBJ2-7|TRBV19|-
TGTGCCAGTAGTTACACTAGTGACTCCGAGCAGTACTTC
CASSYTSDSEQYF
>few|TRBJ2-1|TRBV25-1|-
TGTGCCAGCAGTGAATTATTGCAGGGACGACTGAATGAGCAGTTCTTC
CASSELLQGRLNEQFF
>-|TRBJ2-3|TRBV30|TRBD2
TGTGCCTGGAGTGAAGCGGGAGGGCCCCGCACAGATACGCAGTATTTT
CAWSEAGGPRTDTQYF
>-|TRBJ1-1|TRBV7-7|-
TGTGCCAGCAGCGAGACACCGAACACTGAAGCTTTCTTT
CASSETPNTEAFF
>-|TRBJ1-5|TRBV18|-
TGTGCCAGCTCACCAGGCGGGAACTCCGGAAGGGCGCCCCAGCATTTT
CASSPGGNSGRAPQHF
>-|TRBJ1-2|TRBV5-6|-
TGTGCCAGCAGGAAACAGGACAGCTATGGCTACACCTTC
CASRKQDSYGYTF
>-|TRBJ2-7|TRBV29-1|-
TGCAGCGTTGGGCGGGGTTTTCCCTACGAGCAGTACTTC
CSVGRGFPYEQYF
>once|TRBJ2-7|TRBV5-1|-
TGCGCCAGCAGCCTGTCGGGATTCGGCTACGAGCAGTACTTC
CASSLSGFGYEQYF
>-|TRBJ1-2|TRBV11-3|-
TGTGCCAGCAGCTTAGGTCCCAGCAGGGGCTACACCTTC
CASSLGPSRGYTF
>-|TRBJ1-2|TRBV12-3/TRBV12-4|-
TGTGCCAGCAGTTTAAGTCCCTATGGCTACACCTTC
CASSLSPYGYTF
>once|TRBJ2-7|TRBV14|-
TGTGCCAGCAGCCGGAACCTAGGGGACGAGCAGTACTTC
CASSRNLGDEQYF
>once|TRBJ2-7|TRBV19|-
TGTGCCAGTAGTATAGTGGCGGGTAGCTCCTACGAGCAGTACTTC
CASSIVAGSSYEQYF
>-|TRBJ2-7|TRBV11-2|TRBD2
TGTGCCAGCAGCTTATCTGCGGGAGGCCCCTACGAGCAGTACTTC
CASSLSAGGPYEQYF
>-|TRBJ1-5|TRBV5-6|TRBD1
TGTGCCAGCAGGCAAGGGACAGGGGGAAGCAATCAGCCCCAGCATTTT
CASRQGTGGSNQPQHF
>-|TRBJ2-7|TRBV19|-
TGTGCCAGTACGGACCACAGCTCCTACGAGCAGTACTTC
CASTDHSSYEQYF
>-|TRBJ2-5|TRBV19|-
TGTGCCAGTAGTATTATGGGTAGCGAGACCCAGTACTTC
CASSIMGSETQYF
>-|TRBJ2-7|TRBV3-1/TRBV3-2|TRBD1
TGTGCCAGCAGCCAACGACAGGGCCCCTACGAGCAGTACTTC
CASSQRQGPYEQYF
>-|TRBJ2-7|TRBV11-3|TRBD1
TGTGCCAGCAGCTTAAGATGGGACAGGGACGACGAGCAGTACTTC
CASSLRWDRDDEQYF
>-|TRBJ1-2|TRBV7-2|-
TGTGCCAGCAGCCCGCTGGAGAGGGCAGGCTACACCTTC
CASSPLERAGYTF
>-|TRBJ1-1|TRBV14|TRBD1
TGTGCCAGCAGCCGCTGGACAGGGGCGGCGGGTCGCACTGAAGCTTTCTTT
CASSRWTGAAGRTEAFF
>-|TRBJ1-4|TRBV30|TRBD1
TGTGCCTGGAGTGGGAAGGGGGCCGGCATTAATGAAAAACTGTTTTTT
CAWSGKGAGINEKLFF
>-|TRBJ1-1|TRBV30|-
TGTGCCTGGAGTGTAGTGGGAGGGCGTGAAGCTTTCTTT
CAWSVVGGREAFF
>-|TRBJ2-3|TRBV4-1|-
TGCGCCAGCAGCCAGGGGCAGGACGTAAATACGCAGTATTTT
CASSQGQDVNTQYF
>-|TRBJ2-2|TRBV29-1|-
TGCAGCGTTGACGCCTACACCGGGGAGCTGTTTTTT
CSVDAYTGELFF
>few|TRBJ2-7|TRBV7-9|TRBD2
TGTGCCAGCAGCTTAGGTCTGGGCGGGAGGGCGGACTACGAGCAGTACTTC
CASSLGLGGRADYEQYF
>-|TRBJ2-7|TRBV6-5|TRBD2
TGTGCCAGCAGCTCACTAGCGGGAGCCTACGAGCAGTACTTC
CASSSLAGAYEQYF
>-|TRBJ2-5|TRBV5-4|TRBD1
TGTGCCAGCAGCCCGCAACAGGGGACCCACCAAGAGACCCAGTACTTC
CASSPQQGTHQETQYF
>-|TRBJ1-1|TRBV24-1|-
TGTGCCACCAGTGCCACAGCCCCGAACACTGAAGCTTTCTTT
CATSATAPNTEAFF
>-|TRBJ1-6|TRBV21-1|-
TGTGCCAGCAGCAAAGTAGTGAATTCACCCCTCCACTTT
CASSKVVNSPLHF
>-|TRBJ1-1|TRBV5-6|-
TGTGCCAGCAGCTTGGCCGGCAGCAACATGAGGGGCACTGAAGCTTTCTTT
CASSLAGSNMRGTEAFF
>many|TRBJ1-5|TRBV7-2|TRBD1
TGTGCCAGCAGCAACAGGGGGATAGGCAATCAGCCCCAGCATTTT
CASSNRGIGNQPQHF
>-|TRBJ2-7|TRBV30|-
TGTGCCTGGAGTGTACTCCTAGGGTACAGCCCCTACGAGCAGTACTTC
CAWSVLLGYSPYEQYF
>-|TRBJ1-1|TRBV19|TRBD1
TGTGCCAGTAGTATATACAGGGGGCCGGGCACTGAAGCTTTCTTT
CASSIYRGPGTEAFF
>-|TRBJ1-2|TRBV25-1|TRBD1
TGTGCCAGCAGGACACAGGGGGCTGGCTATGGCTACACCTTC
CASRTQGAGYGYTF
>-|TRBJ1-2|TRBV28|-
TGTGCCAGCAGTACATCGGGATATGGCTACACCTTC
CASSTSGYGYTF